This is a list of T cell receptor beta chains from one sample in a study of CD8 T cells in ankylosing spondylitis. TCRdb recomputed calls from the 5' RACE reads with MiXCR, one row per CDR3 protein. The data contain around 490,000 distinct CDR3 sequences, about 5% of them singletons. Sequencing was carried out using blood, either unsorted or a sorted T cell fraction (not recorded which). The receptors derive from a male donor with ankylosing spondylitis. Each CDR3 is given without its conserved first and last residue.

v_gene: TRBV5-6
CDR3aa: ASSSWTSGGYFYNEQF

v_gene: TRBV5-6
CDR3aa: ASSPPGFYGYT

v_gene: TRBV6-1
CDR3aa: ASRDGQGDYNEQF

v_gene: TRBV20-1
CDR3aa: SARAVPNSPLH

v_gene: TRBV7-2
CDR3aa: ASSLDVWGGVDTQY

v_gene: TRBV4-2
CDR3aa: ASSQVWTSGLYEQY

v_gene: TRBV20-1
CDR3aa: SARSGTGAYEQY

v_gene: TRBV7-3
CDR3aa: ASSPTIYGTGDGYT

v_gene: TRBV28
CDR3aa: ASSLSPGNGYT

v_gene: TRBV7-9
CDR3aa: ASSPTDSGSGNTIY

v_gene: TRBV5-1
CDR3aa: ASSSGTSFSYEQY

v_gene: TRBV20-1
CDR3aa: SAGTSGTYEQY

v_gene: TRBV15
CDR3aa: ATSRVGNQPQH

v_gene: TRBV7-9
CDR3aa: ASSGDRGYEQY

v_gene: TRBV15
CDR3aa: ATSLVLTGEQY

v_gene: TRBV15
CDR3aa: ATSRDRYPGELI

v_gene: TRBV7-9
CDR3aa: ASSLELYAGGYGYT

v_gene: TRBV6-5
CDR3aa: ASSYSITGELF

v_gene: TRBV25-1
CDR3aa: ASSGQGWNTEAF

v_gene: TRBV6-2/TRBV6-3
CDR3aa: ASSYRQH

v_gene: TRBV20-1
CDR3aa: SARTDQEYGYT

v_gene: TRBV12-3/TRBV12-4
CDR3aa: ASTASGLFSYT

v_gene: TRBV7-2
CDR3aa: ASSLVGRNNEQF

v_gene: TRBV20-1
CDR3aa: SARGLAGSGELF

v_gene: TRBV27
CDR3aa: ASNSLGAGNQPQH

v_gene: TRBV15
CDR3aa: ATSIRGTAAEQY

v_gene: TRBV5-1
CDR3aa: ASSPSLSYEQY